These 29 T cell receptor beta chains were sequenced from one sample in a study of blood T cell repertoires in COVID-19. Profiling relied on immunoSEQ multiplex PCR, and the TCRdb table lists in-frame clones only, not all of them. Of fewer than 50,000 clones listed, around 83% are singletons. Sequenced material: peripheral blood. Every receptor here comes from a woman at least 80 years old with active or convalescent COVID-19.

The genes are TRBV5-6 and TRBJ1-1; possibly TRBD1 for D (5 bases). The length of the CDR3 is 13 residues. Germline V gene lookup returns CDR1 SGHDT and CDR2 YYEEEE. V shed 1 base and J shed 5 bases, with 9 bases lying between them. The CDR3 DNA is TGTGCCAGCAGCTTGCAGGGTGTGACTGAAGCTTTCTTT. Translated: CASSLQGVTEAFF.

This chain links TRBV7-2 with TRBJ2-2; D remains unclear. The ends were cut back, 2 bases at V and 6 bases at J, with 10 bases in the middle. The germline CDR1 and CDR2 sequences are SGHTA and FQGNSA. The CDR3 length is 14 residues. As DNA, the CDR3 is TGTGCCAGCAGCTTAAAGAATGCGGCCGGGGAGCTGTTTTTT. This codes for CASSLKNAAGELFF.

The chain recombines TRBV25-1 with TRBJ2-1; 14 nucleotides line up with TRBD2. Germline CDR1 MGHDK, CDR2 SYGVNS. The CDR3 sequence is 16 residues long. V shed 3 bases and J 4 bases; nucleotides not matched to a gene: 2. CDR3 protein: CASSDRTSGRYNEQFF. The CDR3 DNA reads TGTGCCAGCAGTGACCGGACTAGCGGGAGGTACAATGAGCAGTTCTTC. Supplemented by reference TRBV25-1 and TRBJ2-1, the full variable domain reads EADIYQTPRYLVIGTGKKITLECSQTMGHDKMYWYQQDPGMELHLIHYSYGVNSTEKGDLSSESTVSRIRTEHFPLTLESARPSHTSQYLCASSDRTSGRYNEQFFGPGTRLTVL.

The chain couples TRBV6-5 to TRBJ1-2; 9 nucleotides align to TRBD1. The CDR3 has 15 amino acids. J was trimmed by 6 bases and V by 0 bases; bases with no gene match: 5. The germline V gene encodes CDR1 MNHEY and CDR2 SVGAGI. CDR3 protein: CASSYSGTGYDGYTF. The CDR3 coding sequence is TGTGCCAGCAGTTACTCGGGGACAGGGTATGATGGCTACACCTTC.

The chain combines TRBV29-1 with TRBJ1-1; a possible D gene is TRBD1 (5 bases). Germline V gene data show CDR1 as SQVTM and CDR2 as ANQGSEA. The CDR3 is made up of 13 amino acids. The V and J ends lost 4 bases and 4 bases respectively, with 13 bases between them. The CDR3 region is CSVGTGGGTEAFF. The CDR3 region has the DNA TGCAGCGTTGGTACAGGCGGGGGCACTGAAGCTTTCTTT.

This clone was recorded a few times. CDR3 sequence reads: CASSSDRGLQQPQHF. CDR3 bases: TGTGCCAGCAGTTCGGACAGGGGGCTGCAGCAGCCCCAGCATTTT. This chain uses TRBV7-9 with TRBJ1-5, with TRBD1 matching over 11 bases. The V and J ends lost 6 bases and 7 bases, in that order; junction bases with no gene match: 8. The CDR3 contains 15 residues. CDR1 and CDR2 from the germline V gene are SEHNR and FQNEAQ (reference sequence).

The chain combines TRBV28 with TRBJ2-1, with TRBD1 matching 9 bases. Germline loops: CDR1 MDHEN, CDR2 SYDVKM. The V gene end was trimmed by 5 bases and the J gene end by 8 bases; junction bases not matched to a gene: 10. This CDR3 is 15 amino acids long. CDR3 DNA sequence: TGTGCCAGCAGTCCCGGAGGACAGGGGATCCATGAGCAGTTCTTC. This codes for CASSPGGQGIHEQFF.

The chain links TRBV4-1 to TRBJ2-5, with 8 bases aligning to TRBD1. The germline gives CDR1 MGHRA, CDR2 YSYEKL. This CDR3 has 16 residues. After removal of 4 bases from V and 5 bases from J, the junction contained 12 bases not matched to a gene. The CDR3 protein is CASSRQQRTGSETQYF. Written as DNA, the CDR3 is TGCGCCAGCAGCCGCCAACAACGGACAGGGAGCGAGACCCAGTACTTC.

J is TRBJ1-5 and V is TRBV19, with 7 bases that match TRBD1. CDR3 length: 15 amino acids. V lost 3 bases and J lost 4; bases outside the gene matches: 6. From germline, CDR1 is LNHDA and CDR2 SQIVND (reference sequence). CDR3 nucleotide sequence: TGTGCCAGTAGTATCCTCCAGGGGGTTAATCAGCCCCAGCATTTT. Translating gives CASSILQGVNQPQHF.

The chain uses TRBV28 and TRBJ1-1; D is unclear. This CDR3 comprises 14 residues. Trimming shortened V by 2 bases and J by 0 bases, and 7 bases separated the two germline ends. Germline V gene sequence: CDR1 MDHEN, CDR2 SYDVKM. The chain's CDR3 is CASSLVQVNTEAFF. DNA of the CDR3: TGTGCCAGCAGTTTAGTTCAGGTGAACACTGAAGCTTTCTTT.

The V call is TRBV3-1 (or the pseudogene TRBV3-2), the J call TRBJ1-1, with unresolved D. This CDR3 is built from 15 residues. With 2 bases removed from V and 0 bases from J, the gap between germline ends came to 10 bases. Germline values: CDR1 LGHDT, CDR2 YNNKEL (reference sequence). CDR3 protein: CASSQPTAMNTEAFF. The CDR3 DNA reads as TGTGCCAGCAGCCAACCTACAGCAATGAACACTGAAGCTTTCTTT.

The chain carries TRBV5-1 and TRBJ2-3; no reliable D call. V was shortened by 0 bases and J by 0 bases, with 11 bases between the two germline ends. This CDR3 spans 16 amino acids. CDR1 is SGHRS and CDR2 is YFSETQ in the germline V gene. The CDR3 region is CASSLAPSASTDTQYF. CDR3 sequence (DNA): TGCGCCAGCAGCTTGGCCCCCAGCGCTAGCACAGATACGCAGTATTTT.

The gene calls are TRBV2 and TRBJ2-7, with D perhaps TRBD1 (5 bases). Germline CDR1 is SNHLY and CDR2 is FYNNEI. Trimming took 6 bases from V and 2 from J, leaving 8 bases between them. This CDR3 is built from 12 residues. The DNA of the CDR3 is TGTGCCAGCAGGCAGGGTGCCTACGAGCAGTACTTC. It specifies CASRQGAYEQYF.

The chain links TRBV7-3 to TRBJ1-3, with D uncertain. The CDR3 loop spans 13 amino acids. The ends were cut back, 3 bases at V and 4 bases at J, with 7 bases in the middle. The germline CDR1 and CDR2 sequences are SGHTA and FQGTGA. Here the CDR3 reads CASSFGEGNTIYF. In DNA, the CDR3 is TGTGCCAGCAGCTTCGGGGAGGGAAACACCATATATTTT.

The V gene is TRBV25-1, the J gene TRBJ1-2, with 9 positions matching TRBD1. The CDR3 spans 15 residues. The ends lost 4 bases at V and 3 bases at J; junction bases unmatched: 6. CDR1 is MGHDK, CDR2 SYGVNS, per germline. The CDR3 DNA reads as TGTGCCAGCAGTGCAACCGGGACAGGGTACTATGGCTACACCTTC. Encoded protein: CASSATGTGYYGYTF.

The V call is TRBV6-5, the J call TRBJ1-1, with D uncertain. CDR3 size: 15 residues. Germline V gene data show CDR1 as MNHEY and CDR2 as SVGAGI. Trimming took off 2 bases at V and 1 base at J, with 11 bases between the two ends. The CDR3 DNA sequence: TGTGCCAGCAGTTACACCGTACAGAAGAACACTGAAGCTTTCTTT. It codes for CASSYTVQKNTEAFF.

This clone was counted only a few times. The V and J genes are TRBV19 and TRBJ1-4, with 7 bases that match TRBD1. Per the germline V gene, CDR1 is LNHDA and CDR2 is SQIVND (reference sequence). CDR3 length: 16 amino acids. Unmatched junction bases numbered 14, after V lost 7 bases and J lost 6 bases. CDR3: CASTPRGGRVDEKLFF. The DNA of the CDR3 is TGTGCCAGTACCCCGAGAGGGGGCAGGGTGGATGAAAAACTGTTTTTT.

The CDR3 bases are TGCGCCAGCAGCCAAGATCCGGGACAGTCCTCGGGAAACACCATATATTTT. It encodes CASSQDPGQSSGNTIYF. The V gene is TRBV4-1, the J gene TRBJ1-3, with 7 bases lining up with TRBD1. This CDR3 contains 17 residues. In germline, CDR1 is MGHRA, CDR2 YSYEKL. Unmatched junction bases numbered 9, after V lost 0 bases and J lost 4 bases.

The J gene is TRBJ1-2, the V gene TRBV27, with TRBD1 matching over 8 bases. The CDR3 consists of 15 residues. The germline CDR1 and CDR2 sequences are MNHEY and SMNVEV (reference sequence). Trimming cost V 7 bases and J 5 bases; bases outside gene matches: 12. CDR3 nucleotides: TGTGCCAGCAAACCAGGACAGGGTGAAGTTTATGGCTACACCTTC. Translated, it gives CASKPGQGEVYGYTF.

The V gene is TRBV6-2 or TRBV6-3, the J gene TRBJ1-2; possible D gene TRBD1, 6 bases. V was trimmed by 0 bases and J by 7 bases, leaving 9 bases between them. This CDR3 is built from 13 residues. CDR1 is MNHEY, CDR2 SVGEGT, per germline. In DNA form, the CDR3 reads TGTGCCAGCAGTTACTCGAAGGGGGTTGGCTACACCTTC. Its translation is CASSYSKGVGYTF.

This chain joins TRBV7-8 and TRBJ1-6, with D tentatively TRBD1 (5 bases). Germline CDR1 SGHVS, CDR2 FQNEAQ. This CDR3 has 14 amino acids. The V and J ends lost 1 base and 7 bases respectively, with 8 bases between them. The CDR3 DNA is TGTGCCAGCAGCTTAGAGGGGCGGAATTCACCCCTCCACTTT. It specifies CASSLEGRNSPLHF.

The J gene is TRBJ1-4, the V gene TRBV5-6, with TRBD1 as a possible D gene (5 bases). V lost 0 bases and J lost 7, with 10 bases in between. The CDR3 is 14 amino acids. Germline CDR1 reads SGHDT; CDR2 reads YYEEEE. The CDR3, as DNA: TGTGCCAGCAGCTTGGGGGGCAGGGCTGAAAAACTGTTTTTT. Protein product: CASSLGGRAEKLFF.

The J gene is TRBJ1-2, the V gene TRBV28, with D perhaps matching TRBD1 (6 bases). With 4 bases removed from V and 5 bases from J, the gap between germline ends came to 20 bases. CDR1 and CDR2 from the germline V gene are MDHEN and SYDVKM. The CDR3 is 16 amino acids. The CDR3 region has the DNA TGTGCCAGCAGTTCCTATAGACAGGCATCTGGGTATGGCTACACCTTC. The encoded protein is CASSSYRQASGYGYTF.

This clone was counted many times. The genes are TRBV29-1 and TRBJ2-7; 8 bases match TRBD2. There are 15 residues in the CDR3. V lost 7 bases, J lost 2 bases, and 13 bases stayed unmatched. Germline V gene lookup returns CDR1 SQVTM and CDR2 ANQGSEA. The CDR3 here is CSAGVGGTSTYEQYF. The CDR3 region has the DNA TGCAGCGCTGGGGTGGGCGGGACTAGTACCTACGAGCAGTACTTC.

The rearrangement links TRBV18 to TRBJ1-5, with D possibly being TRBD1 (5 bases). Germline V gene lookup returns CDR1 KGHSH and CDR2 LQKENI. Trimming took 2 bases from V and 7 from J, leaving 12 bases between them. The CDR3 sequence is 14 residues long. The CDR3 protein is CASSPSGGGQPQHF. The CDR3, as DNA: TGTGCCAGCTCACCATCGGGGGGTGGACAGCCCCAGCATTTT.

The table lists this clone with a few counts. V usage is TRBV4-1 and J usage is TRBJ1-1; 7 bases align to TRBD1. The CDR3 loop spans 13 amino acids. V lost 2 bases to trimming and J lost 7 bases; unmatched junction nucleotides: 4. Germline V gene sequence: CDR1 MGHRA, CDR2 YSYEKL. CDR3 amino acids: CASSQLGTDEAFF. The CDR3 nucleotides are TGCGCCAGCAGCCAATTGGGGACAGATGAAGCTTTCTTT.

The chain carries TRBV29-1 and TRBJ2-7; TRBD1 agrees at 9 bases. The V and J ends lost 6 bases and 3 bases, in that order; junction bases with no gene match: 15. The germline V gene encodes CDR1 SQVTM and CDR2 ANQGSEA. The CDR3 sequence is 16 residues long. The CDR3 DNA follows: TGCAGCGTACAGAGGGGCCGGGACAGGGCCGACTACGAGCAGTACTTC. It translates to CSVQRGRDRADYEQYF.

The chain recombines TRBV29-1 with TRBJ1-2; D might be TRBD1 (5 bases). CDR1 is SQVTM, CDR2 ANQGSEA, per germline. V lost 3 bases, J lost 2 bases, and 10 bases lay in between. The CDR3 loop spans 13 amino acids. CDR3 protein: CSVEVRVNYGYTF. The CDR3 DNA sequence: TGCAGCGTTGAGGTCAGGGTAAACTATGGCTACACCTTC.

The chain has TRBV10-1 and TRBJ2-3, with D maybe TRBD2 (6 bases). The CDR3 runs 13 residues. The germline CDR1 and CDR2 sequences are WNHNN and SYGVQD (reference sequence). Trimming stripped 8 bases from V and 6 bases from J, with 15 bases between. The CDR3 loop is CASSQQLADTQYF. CDR3 bases: TGCGCCAGCTCGCAACAACTAGCCGATACGCAGTATTTT.